The clone carrying this T cell receptor (beta chain) is deemed medium-sized (0.01 to 0.1%). Its antigen is unknown. No treatment of any kind had been given to any patient before thyroid surgery. TCRdb reanalyzed the PCR reads with MiXCR. The table lists approximately 38,000 clones, about 16% of them singletons. This sample is part of a study of metastatic and nonmetastatic thyroid tumors. Study-wide results and limits: Malignant thyroid tumors reportedly had TCR beta diversity that was significantly higher than in benign nodules, in blood and tumor.

This TCR was recovered from a female donor with papillary thyroid cancer or a benign thyroid nodule (not recorded which). Some clones in this sample may be carry-over from other donors' samples. The specimen sequenced was blood.

CDR3 in amino acids: CASPQGKNGYTF. The CDR3 bases are TGTGCCTCGCCACAGGGGAAAAATGGCTACACCTTC. This chain joins TRBV30 and TRBJ1-2; TRBD1 aligns across 7 bases. Germline V gene data show CDR1 as GTSNPN and CDR2 as SVGIG (reference sequence). There are 12 residues in the CDR3. V lost 7 bases to trimming and J lost 6 bases; unmatched junction nucleotides: 8.